Below, 18 T cell receptor beta chains from the same sample are listed, as sequenced in a study of T cells in tuberculosis (dated by TCRdb to the late 2010s). The library relied on the immunoSEQ multiplex PCR assay. TCRdb took this table from immuneACCESS and kept in-frame rearrangements with V and J called. Such tables lack part of the clones; where checked against another copy, unresolved V genes explain under half of the gap, and the rest is unexplained. The sample table lists tens of thousands of clones, approximately 90% of them with a count of one. Approximately 2.3% of the sample is taken by the ten largest. The sample's time point label is to be understood as: new active TB diagnosis, blood taken before or within 7 days of starting treatment. The sample here was PBMCs, taken at tuberculosis diagnosis. Every receptor here comes from an adult with tuberculosis.

The J gene is TRBJ2-1, the V gene TRBV27; 7 nucleotides line up with TRBD1. This CDR3 region has 13 residues. Germline lookup yields CDR1 MNHEY and CDR2 SMNVEV (reference sequence). V was clipped by 3 bases and J by 9 bases; unmatched bases: 5. CDR3 sequence reads: CASSLAGGREQFF. In nucleotides, the CDR3 is TGTGCCAGCAGTTTGGCAGGGGGTCGTGAGCAGTTCTTC.

The chain uses TRBV14 and TRBJ1-6; possibly TRBD1 for D (5 bases). The CDR3 spans 16 residues. Trimming took off 1 base at V and 6 bases at J, with 13 bases between the two ends. The germline V gene has CDR1 SGHDN and CDR2 FVKESK. CDR3 amino acids: CASSQGADRGNSPLHF. CDR3 nucleotides: TGTGCCAGCAGCCAAGGAGCAGACAGAGGTAATTCACCCCTCCACTTT. Complete variable domain (other parts from reference TRBV14 and TRBJ1-6): EAGVTQFPSHSVIEKGQTVTLRCDPISGHDNLYWYRRVMGKEIKFLLHFVKESKQDESGMPNNRFLAERTGGTYSTLKVQPAELEDSGVYFCASSQGADRGNSPLHFGNGTRLTVT.

V usage is TRBV9 and J usage is TRBJ2-1; D possibly corresponds to TRBD1 (6 bases). Deletions cut 1 base from V and 7 bases from J, with 9 bases between. CDR1 and CDR2 (germline): SGDLS, YYNGEE. The CDR3 is 13 amino acids. CDR3 amino acids: CASSVNQGNEQFF. Written as DNA, the CDR3 is TGTGCCAGCAGCGTAAACCAGGGGAATGAGCAGTTCTTC.

This clone appeared once. The chain uses TRBV19 and TRBJ1-4; D gene ambiguous. Germline CDR1 reads LNHDA; CDR2 reads SQIVND (reference sequence). V lost 3 bases to trimming and J lost 11 bases, with 13 bases between them. The CDR3 has 13 amino acids. CDR3 in amino acids: CASSMNRGEKLFF. CDR3 DNA: TGTGCCAGTAGTATGAATCGGGGAGAGAAACTGTTTTTT.

In regard to this clone: Different DNA sequences within this sample yield the same CDR3. The genes are TRBV4-2 and TRBJ2-3, with TRBD2 matching over 14 bases. The V gene end was trimmed by 1 base and the J gene end by 0 bases; junction bases not matched to a gene: 3. This CDR3 comprises 18 residues. Germline V gene sequence: CDR1 LGHNA, CDR2 YNFKEQ. The CDR3 loop is CASSQGLAGGPSTDTQYF. The CDR3 nucleotides read TGTGCCAGCAGCCAAGGACTAGCGGGGGGGCCAAGCACAGATACGCAGTATTTT.

The gene calls are TRBV6-1 and TRBJ2-2; TRBD2 aligns across 7 bases. Unmatched junction bases numbered 13, after V lost 4 bases and J lost 5 bases. Germline V gene data show CDR1 as MNHNS and CDR2 as SASEGT. This CDR3 region has 17 residues. Here the CDR3 DNA reads TGTGCCAGCAGTGCCCTTTTACCGGGGAGGGAGACCGGGGAGCTGTTTTTT. This translates into CASSALLPGRETGELFF.

This clone was found once. V gene TRBV28 combines with J gene TRBJ2-2; D not certain. This CDR3 region has 11 residues. The germline CDR1 and CDR2 sequences are MDHEN and SYDVKM. Trimming cost V 6 bases and J 5 bases, with 4 bases left between them. This chain's CDR3 is CASRLTGELFF. Written as DNA, the CDR3 is TGTGCCAGCAGACTAACCGGGGAGCTGTTTTTT.

The chain uses TRBV11-2 and TRBJ1-6; 8 bases agree with TRBD1. The trim removed 0 bases at V and 9 bases at J, leaving 4 bases unmatched. The germline V gene encodes CDR1 SGHAT and CDR2 FQNNGV. CDR3 size: 15 residues. CDR3 coding DNA: TGTGCCAGCAGCTTAGACGCAGGGGGCGTTTCACCCCTCCACTTT. Protein: CASSLDAGGVSPLHF.

The chain joins TRBV4-1 to TRBJ1-1; unclear D gene. The CDR3 loop spans 15 amino acids. V shed 1 base and J shed 4 bases, with 13 bases lying between them. CDR1 and CDR2 from the germline V gene are MGHRA and YSYEKL. This CDR3 is CASSQAEASVTEAFF. DNA for the CDR3: TGCGCCAGCAGCCAAGCTGAGGCCTCGGTCACTGAAGCTTTCTTT.

The rearrangement links TRBV28 to TRBJ1-4; D gene uncertain. The CDR3 contains 15 residues. V lost 3 bases and J 8 bases, leaving 16 bases between the germline ends. The germline CDR1 and CDR2 sequences are MDHEN and SYDVKM. The CDR3 region has the DNA TGTGCCAGCAGTTTGGAAGACCGACGAGGGGAAAAACTGTTTTTT. This sequence encodes CASSLEDRRGEKLFF.

The chain is built from TRBV4-1 and TRBJ1-5, with unresolved D. V was trimmed by 0 bases and J by 6 bases, leaving 15 bases between them. The CDR3 loop spans 16 amino acids. CDR1 is MGHRA, CDR2 YSYEKL, per germline. CDR3 region: CASSQDMAGSGQPQHF. The CDR3 DNA is TGCGCCAGCAGCCAAGATATGGCGGGGTCCGGTCAGCCCCAGCATTTT.

The V gene is TRBV28, the J gene TRBJ1-2; no reliable D call. The V gene's germline CDR1 is MDHEN and CDR2 SYDVKM. The V end lost 3 bases, the J end lost 5 bases, and 7 bases lay between the germline ends. CDR3 length: 12 amino acids. CDR3 region: CASSLGPYGYTF. The CDR3 DNA is TGTGCCAGCAGTTTGGGCCCATATGGCTACACCTTC.

The chain combines TRBV28 with TRBJ1-1; the D is unclear. With 7 bases removed from V and 4 bases from J, the gap between germline ends came to 13 bases. Germline values: CDR1 MDHEN, CDR2 SYDVKM. The CDR3 is 13 amino acids. CDR3 coding DNA: TGTGCCAGCACCCCTGCGTGGGCCACTGAAGCTTTCTTT. Translating it yields CASTPAWATEAFF.

The V call is TRBV5-8, the J call TRBJ2-1; TRBD2 matches 11 bases. The CDR3 extends over 17 amino acids. Trimming cost V 0 bases and J 6 bases; bases outside gene matches: 8. Germline V gene data show CDR1 as SGHTS and CDR2 as YDEGEE. CDR3 region: CASSLEVGLAGGNEQFF. CDR3 in DNA: TGTGCCAGCAGCTTGGAAGTAGGGCTAGCGGGGGGCAATGAGCAGTTCTTC. Together with reference TRBV5-8 and TRBJ2-1, the CDR3 gives the full variable domain: EAGVTQSPTHLIKTRGQQATLRCSPISGHTSVYWYQQALGLGLQFLLWYDEGEERNRGNFPPRFSGRQFPNYSSELNVNALELEDSALYLCASSLEVGLAGGNEQFFGPGTRLTVL.

Only one count was recorded for this clone. This chain links TRBV12-5 with TRBJ1-6; 8 positions match TRBD1. The CDR3 spans 16 residues. V shed 0 bases, J shed 6 bases, and the junction held 4 bases outside the gene matches. Germline V gives CDR1 LGHNT, CDR2 FRNRAP. The CDR3 protein is CASGLVLRGLNSPLHF. CDR3 bases: TGTGCTAGTGGTTTGGTACTCAGGGGGCTTAATTCACCCCTCCACTTT.

V is TRBV28 and J is TRBJ2-7, with 8 nucleotides matching TRBD1. This CDR3 comprises 14 residues. The germline CDR1 and CDR2 sequences are MDHEN and SYDVKM. The V segment lost 6 bases and the J segment 4 bases; nucleotides outside the gene matches: 8. CDR3 sequence: CASRTRDRTYEQYV. In nucleotides, the CDR3 is TGTGCCAGCAGAACTCGGGACAGGACTTACGAGCAGTACGTC.

This chain joins TRBV2 and TRBJ2-1, with D possibly TRBD1 on 6 matching bases. V was pared by 4 bases and J by 6 bases, with 13 bases between. CDR1 and CDR2 from the germline V gene are SNHLY and FYNNEI. CDR3 length: 14 residues. The CDR3: CASSGQGLGNEQFF. In DNA form, the CDR3 reads TGTGCCAGCAGTGGCCAGGGGTTAGGCAATGAGCAGTTCTTC.

V is TRBV7-6 and J is TRBJ2-3; the match to TRBD2 covers 14 bases. Germline CDR1 reads SGHVS; CDR2 reads FNYEAQ. V lost 5 bases to trimming and J lost 4 bases; unmatched junction nucleotides: 8. This CDR3 has 17 amino acids. The CDR3 DNA follows: TGTGCCAGCAGCGTACGACTAGCGGGGGGGCCTGCAGATACGCAGTATTTT. Its translation is CASSVRLAGGPADTQYF.